This entry lists 5 T cell receptor beta chains sequenced from one sample in a study of T cells in Graves' hyperthyroidism and ophthalmopathy. RNA transcripts gave rise to amplified TCR beta CDR3 regions. The HTBI primer set served for first-round RT-PCR of the TCR CDR3. Via MiXCR, TCRdb re-called the multiplex PCR reads, giving one row per CDR3 protein. This table holds around 420,000 distinct CDR3 sequences, 15% to 19% found once. The material sequenced was blood. These receptor sequences come from a young woman with Graves' hyperthyroidism.

The gene calls are TRBV9 and TRBJ1-6; 8 positions agree with TRBD1. Germline CDR1 and CDR2: SGDLS and YYNGEE. V was pared by 3 bases and J by 7 bases, with 3 bases of the junction left unmatched. This CDR3 region has 14 residues. CDR3 in amino acids: CASSGQGRNSPLHF. The CDR3 DNA reads as TGTGCCAGCAGCGGACAGGGGCGGAATTCACCCCTCCACTTT.

There are many counts of this clonotype. CDR3 DNA: TGCGCCAGCAGCCAAGAGACAGGTGGGAATCAGCCCCAGCATTTT. It translates to CASSQETGGNQPQHF. The rearrangement uses TRBV4-1 and TRBJ1-5; D may be TRBD1 (6 bases). The CDR3 spans 15 residues. Looked up from germline, CDR1 is MGHRA and CDR2 is YSYEKL. V shed 0 bases and J shed 4 bases, with 10 bases lying between them.

This clonotype was recorded at least ten times. The CDR3 DNA sequence: TGTGCCAGCAGTGAAGCGCGCTCGACTAGCAGGCAGTATTTT. Encoded protein: CASSEARSTSRQYF. The chain combines TRBV6-1 with TRBJ2-3, with 7 bases identical to TRBD2. CDR3 length: 14 amino acids. Unmatched junction bases numbered 8, after V lost 0 bases and J lost 11 bases. Germline CDR1 MNHNS, CDR2 SASEGT.

This chain connects TRBV12-3 or TRBV12-4 to TRBJ2-6; D gene unclear. This CDR3 is 13 amino acids long. V was trimmed by 10 bases and J by 4 bases, leaving 11 bases between them. For the CDR3, the DNA is TGTGCCACCCGCGGCTTGGGGGCCAACGTCCTGACTTTC. Its protein is CATRGLGANVLTF.

Written as DNA, the CDR3 is TGTGCCAGTAGCCCGCACTCTGGAAACACCATATATTTT. It codes for CASSPHSGNTIYF. The genes are TRBV19 and TRBJ1-3; D gene uncertain. The CDR3 spans 13 residues. V was cut by 6 bases and J by 0 bases, with 6 bases left in between. Germline V gene lookup returns CDR1 LNHDA and CDR2 SQIVND (reference sequence).